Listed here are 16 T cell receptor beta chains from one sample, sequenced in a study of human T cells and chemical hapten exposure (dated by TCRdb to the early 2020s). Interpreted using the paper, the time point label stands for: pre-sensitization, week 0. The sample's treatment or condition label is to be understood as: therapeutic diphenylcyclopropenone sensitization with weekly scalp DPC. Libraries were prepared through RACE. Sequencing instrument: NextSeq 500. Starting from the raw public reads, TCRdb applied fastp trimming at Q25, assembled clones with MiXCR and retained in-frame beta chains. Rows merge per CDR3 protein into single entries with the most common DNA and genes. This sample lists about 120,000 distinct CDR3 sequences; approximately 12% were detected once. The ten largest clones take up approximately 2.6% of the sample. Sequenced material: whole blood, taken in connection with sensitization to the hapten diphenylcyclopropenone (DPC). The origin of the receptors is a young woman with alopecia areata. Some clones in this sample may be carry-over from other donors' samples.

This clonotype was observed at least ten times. CDR3 amino acids: CATSRDRGRQGTNSPLHF. The DNA of the CDR3 is TGTGCCACCAGCAGAGATCGAGGGAGACAGGGGACAAATTCACCCCTCCACTTT. V usage is TRBV15 and J usage is TRBJ1-6; 8 bases map to TRBD1. The germline V gene encodes CDR1 LNHNV and CDR2 YYDKDF (reference sequence). The CDR3 runs to 18 residues. The V and J ends lost 0 bases and 7 bases, in that order; junction bases with no gene match: 11.

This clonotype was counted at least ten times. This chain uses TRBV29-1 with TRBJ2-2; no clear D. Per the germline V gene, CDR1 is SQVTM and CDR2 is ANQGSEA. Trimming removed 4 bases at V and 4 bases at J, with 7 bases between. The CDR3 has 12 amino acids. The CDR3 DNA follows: TGCAGCGTTGGAGGTAGCACCGGGGAGCTGTTTTTT. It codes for CSVGGSTGELFF.

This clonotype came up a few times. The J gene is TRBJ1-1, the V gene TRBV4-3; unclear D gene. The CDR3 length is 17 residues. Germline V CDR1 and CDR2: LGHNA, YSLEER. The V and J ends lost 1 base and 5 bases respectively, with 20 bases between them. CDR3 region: CASSQAPFVQLNTEAFF. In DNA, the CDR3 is TGCGCCAGCAGCCAAGCCCCGTTTGTCCAGCTCAATACTGAAGCTTTCTTT.

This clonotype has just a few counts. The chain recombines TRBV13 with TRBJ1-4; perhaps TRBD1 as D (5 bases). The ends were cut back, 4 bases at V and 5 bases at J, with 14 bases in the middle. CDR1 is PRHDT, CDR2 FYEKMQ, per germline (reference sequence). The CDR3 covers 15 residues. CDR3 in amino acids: CASSSRQLLNEKLFF. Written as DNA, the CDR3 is TGTGCCAGCAGCTCCCGACAGCTTTTAAATGAAAAACTGTTTTTT. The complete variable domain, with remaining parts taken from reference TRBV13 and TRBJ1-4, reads AAGVIQSPRHLIKEKRETATLKCYPIPRHDTVYWYQQGPGQDPQFLISFYEKMQSDKGSIPDRFSAQQFSDYHSELNMSSLELGDSALYFCASSSRQLLNEKLFFGSGTQLSVL.

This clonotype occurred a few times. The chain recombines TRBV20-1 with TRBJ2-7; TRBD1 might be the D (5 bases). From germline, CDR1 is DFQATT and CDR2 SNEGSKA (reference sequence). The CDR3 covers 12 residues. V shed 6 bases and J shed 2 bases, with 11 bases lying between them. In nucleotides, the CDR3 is TGCAGTGCCGGACACCTTCCCTACGAGCAGTACTTC. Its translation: CSAGHLPYEQYF.

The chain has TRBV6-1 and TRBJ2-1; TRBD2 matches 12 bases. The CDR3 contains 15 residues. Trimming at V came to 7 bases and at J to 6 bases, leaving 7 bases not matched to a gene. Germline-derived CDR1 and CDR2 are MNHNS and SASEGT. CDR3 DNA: TGTGCCAGCAATTTTCTAGCGGGGGGGCTCAATGAGCAGTTCTTC. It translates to CASNFLAGGLNEQFF.

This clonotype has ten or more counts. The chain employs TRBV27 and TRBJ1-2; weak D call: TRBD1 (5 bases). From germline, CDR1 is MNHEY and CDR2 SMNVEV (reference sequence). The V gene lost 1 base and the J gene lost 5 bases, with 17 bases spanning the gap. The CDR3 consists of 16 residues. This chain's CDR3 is CASSLLGTGLSYGYTF. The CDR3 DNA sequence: TGTGCCAGCAGTTTATTGGGGACCGGTTTAAGTTATGGCTACACCTTC.

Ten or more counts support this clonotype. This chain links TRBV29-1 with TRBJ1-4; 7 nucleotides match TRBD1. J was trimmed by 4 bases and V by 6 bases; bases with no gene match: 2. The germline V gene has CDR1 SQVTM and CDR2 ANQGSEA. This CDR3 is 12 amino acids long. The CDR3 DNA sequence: TGCAGCGTCGGGACAGTTAATGAAAAACTGTTTTTT. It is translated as CSVGTVNEKLFF. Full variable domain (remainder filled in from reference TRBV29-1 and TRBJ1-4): SAVISQKPSRDICQRGTSLTIQCQVDSQVTMMFWYRQQPGQSLTLIATANQGSEATYESGFVIDKFPISRPNLTFSTLTVSNMSPEDSSIYLCSVGTVNEKLFFGSGTQLSVL.

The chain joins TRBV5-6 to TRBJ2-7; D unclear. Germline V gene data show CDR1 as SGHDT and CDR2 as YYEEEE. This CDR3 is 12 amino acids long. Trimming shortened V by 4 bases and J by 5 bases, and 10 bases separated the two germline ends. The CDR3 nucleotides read TGTGCCAGCAGCCAAGTAGGAGACGAGCAGTACTTC. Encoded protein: CASSQVGDEQYF.

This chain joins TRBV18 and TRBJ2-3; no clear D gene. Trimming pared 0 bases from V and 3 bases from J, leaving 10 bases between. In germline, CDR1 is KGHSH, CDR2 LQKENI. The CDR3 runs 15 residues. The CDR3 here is CASSPPGKETDTQYF. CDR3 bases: TGTGCCAGCTCACCACCGGGGAAAGAGACAGATACGCAGTATTTT.

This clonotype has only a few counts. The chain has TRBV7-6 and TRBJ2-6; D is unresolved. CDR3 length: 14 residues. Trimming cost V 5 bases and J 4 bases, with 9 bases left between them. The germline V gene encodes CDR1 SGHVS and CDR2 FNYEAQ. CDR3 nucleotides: TGTGCCAGCAGCCTCGCGAGGGGGGCCAACGTCCTGACTTTC. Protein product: CASSLARGANVLTF.

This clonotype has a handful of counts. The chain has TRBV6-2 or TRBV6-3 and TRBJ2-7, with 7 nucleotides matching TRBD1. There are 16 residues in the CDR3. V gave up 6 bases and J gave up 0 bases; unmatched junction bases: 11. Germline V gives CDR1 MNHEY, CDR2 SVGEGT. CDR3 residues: CASRGHRDSFSYEQYF. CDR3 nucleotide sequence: TGTGCCAGCAGAGGCCATCGGGACAGTTTCTCCTACGAGCAGTACTTC.

CDR3: CASSLGSGPVGLAYNEQFF. For the CDR3, the DNA is TGTGCCAGCAGCTTAGGGAGCGGTCCGGTGGGACTAGCGTACAATGAGCAGTTCTTC. The chain combines TRBV7-6 with TRBJ2-1; 10 nucleotides align to TRBD2. The germline V gene encodes CDR1 SGHVS and CDR2 FNYEAQ. The CDR3 spans 19 residues. The V gene end was trimmed by 1 base and the J gene end by 4 bases; junction bases not matched to a gene: 13. The complete variable domain, with remaining parts taken from reference TRBV7-6 and TRBJ2-1, reads GAGVSQSPRYKVTKRGQDVALRCDPISGHVSLYWYRQALGQGPEFLTYFNYEAQQDKSGLPNDRFSAERPEGSISTLTIQRTEQRDSAMYRCASSLGSGPVGLAYNEQFFGPGTRLTVL.

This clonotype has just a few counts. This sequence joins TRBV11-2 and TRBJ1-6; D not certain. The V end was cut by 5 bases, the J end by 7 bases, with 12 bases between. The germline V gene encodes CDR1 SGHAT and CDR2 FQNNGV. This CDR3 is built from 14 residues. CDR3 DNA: TGTGCCAGCAGCACCTTAGCGGAGAATTCACCCCTCCACTTT. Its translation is CASSTLAENSPLHF.

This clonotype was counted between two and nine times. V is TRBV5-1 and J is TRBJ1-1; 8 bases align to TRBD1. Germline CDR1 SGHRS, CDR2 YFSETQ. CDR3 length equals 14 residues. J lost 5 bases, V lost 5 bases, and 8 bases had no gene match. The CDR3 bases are TGCGCCAGCAGTATACAGGGGGGCGGAACTGAAGCTTTCTTT. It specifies CASSIQGGGTEAFF.

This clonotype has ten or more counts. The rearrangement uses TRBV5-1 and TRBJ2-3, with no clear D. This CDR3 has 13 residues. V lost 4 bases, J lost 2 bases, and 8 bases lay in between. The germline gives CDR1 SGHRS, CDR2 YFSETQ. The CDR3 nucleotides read TGCGCCAGCAGCCTTAGCCCCACAGATACGCAGTATTTT. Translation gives CASSLSPTDTQYF.